Described below is a single T cell receptor (beta chain) sequence and its context. Only Caucasian adults living in Nashville, Tennessee made up the donor group. TCRdb keeps only in-frame clones here, not all; method: immunoSEQ multiplex PCR. Altogether more than 1,200,000 clones are present, 98% being singletons, with the ten largest covering 0.36%. Germline CDR1 MDHEN, CDR2 SYDVKM. The CDR3 loop spans 15 amino acids. Trimming took 6 bases from V and 6 from J; bases not matched to a gene: 10. This record comes from a study of shared clonotypes between healthy human individuals. The receptor was isolated from a young man in good health. Source material: naive CD4+ T cells sorted from blood. Indicated subset: CD45RA+ positively selected. This chain joins TRBV28 and TRBJ1-5; 8 bases are shared with TRBD1. The CDR3 loop reads CASSYPGGMSQPQHF. CDR3 DNA: TGTGCCAGCAGCTACCCAGGGGGCATGAGTCAGCCCCAGCATTTT.